A selection of T cell receptor beta chains follows, all from one sample in a study of cytotoxic CD8 clonotypes in ibrutinib-treated CLL. This table comes from immunoSEQ multiplex PCR, and its TCRdb copy is limited to in-frame clones, with some not included. This sample has roughly 53,000 clones; 50% to 70% occur once, and the top ten carry roughly a quarter. Sequenced material: PBMCs, taken at disease progression, from a patient treated with ibrutinib. Source of these receptors: a human donor with chronic lymphocytic leukemia. The CDR3 runs from the conserved cysteine through the conserved F or W. D genes are given only for firm matches. A row's size may be missing; if present it is once, few, many or a size class.

d_call j_call v_call clone_size cdr3_aa cdr3_nt
TRBD1 TRBJ1-2 TRBV5-1 . CASRRDRGLLGYTF TGCGCCAGCAGGCGGGACAGGGGCCTTCTTGGCTACACCTTC
. TRBJ1-1 TRBV18 . CASSPPGQLNTEAFF TGTGCCAGCTCACCGCCCGGACAGTTGAACACTGAAGCTTTCTTT
. TRBJ1-3 TRBV28 . CASTRGFSGNTIYF TGTGCCAGCACTCGGGGGTTCTCTGGAAACACCATATATTTT
. TRBJ2-7 TRBV15 . CATSREALYEQYF TGTGCCACCAGCAGAGAGGCTCTCTACGAGCAGTACTTC
. TRBJ2-3 TRBV11-3 . CASSLGLSGKGTDTQYF TGTGCCAGCAGCTTAGGTCTTAGCGGAAAAGGCACAGATACGCAGTATTTT
TRBD1 TRBJ1-6 TRBV7-6 . CASSLEAGTGSSPLHF TGTGCCAGCAGCTTAGAGGCCGGGACAGGGTCCTCACCCCTCCACTTT
TRBD2 TRBJ2-1 TRBV5-5 . CASSLWGGEQFF TGTGCCAGCAGCTTGTGGGGGGGTGAGCAGTTCTTC
. TRBJ2-7 TRBV6-5 . CASSGVTTYEQYF TGTGCCAGCAGTGGGGTCACCACCTACGAGCAGTACTTC
. TRBJ2-2 TRBV7-9 . CASSRTRESTGELFF TGTGCCAGCAGCCGGACAAGGGAGAGCACCGGGGAGCTGTTTTTT
. TRBJ1-2 TRBV30 few CAYTANYGYTF TGTGCCTACACAGCTAACTATGGCTACACCTTC
. TRBJ2-7 TRBV28 . CASSWPSSYEQYF TGTGCCAGCAGTTGGCCGAGCTCCTACGAGCAGTACTTC
. TRBJ1-1 TRBV4-2 . CASSPDLDRVNTEAFF TGTGCCAGCAGCCCAGATTTAGACAGAGTAAACACTGAAGCTTTCTTT
. TRBJ2-2 TRBV9 . CASSVVSVTGELFF TGTGCCAGCAGCGTAGTCAGTGTCACCGGGGAGCTGTTTTTT
. TRBJ1-1 TRBV10-3 . CAISESGGRNTEAFF TGTGCCATCAGTGAGTCAGGCGGAAGGAACACTGAAGCTTTCTTT
. TRBJ1-3 TRBV9 few CASSDPTGYSGNTIYF TGTGCCAGCAGCGACCCGACAGGTTACTCTGGAAACACCATATATTTT
. TRBJ1-5 TRBV7-2 . CASRIGAGPLHF TGTGCCAGCAGAATAGGGGCAGGTCCTCTGCATTTT
. TRBJ1-4 TRBV18 . CASSPPLAGEEKLFF TGTGCCAGCTCACCACCGTTGGCAGGGGAAGAAAAACTGTTTTTT
TRBD2 TRBJ2-7 TRBV5-1 . CASSILADVGYEQYF TGCGCCAGCAGCATTCTAGCGGATGTAGGGTACGAGCAGTACTTC
TRBD1 TRBJ1-3 TRBV6-5 . CASRATGGGNTIYF TGTGCCAGCAGGGCGACAGGGGGTGGAAACACCATATATTTT
. TRBJ2-7 TRBV18 few CASSPNGPGAELGDEQYF TGTGCCAGCTCACCGAACGGTCCGGGAGCCGAATTGGGGGACGAGCAGTACTTC
TRBD2 TRBJ2-1 TRBV2 few CASNSGNEQFF TGTGCCAGCAATAGCGGGAATGAGCAGTTCTTC
. TRBJ2-7 TRBV18 . CASSLLSPGTDPYEQYF TGTGCCAGCTCACTTCTCTCTCCCGGGACCGACCCCTACGAGCAGTACTTC
TRBD2 TRBJ2-1 TRBV11-3 few CASSAGTSGGANEQFF TGTGCCAGCAGCGCCGGGACTAGCGGGGGGGCTAATGAGCAGTTCTTC
TRBD2 TRBJ2-3 TRBV30 few CAWSVGGTDTQYF TGTGCCTGGAGTGTGGGGGGGACGGATACGCAGTATTTT
. TRBJ1-3 TRBV6-5 . CASSPGPEAGNTIYF TGTGCCAGCAGCCCCGGTCCCGAGGCTGGAAACACCATATATTTT
TRBD1 TRBJ2-7 TRBV7-2 few CASSRDRGQSYEQYF TGTGCCAGCAGCCGGGACAGGGGGCAGAGTTACGAGCAGTACTTC
TRBD1 TRBJ1-1 TRBV5-5 . CASSLGPTGDTEAFF TGTGCCAGCAGCTTGGGACCGACAGGGGACACTGAAGCTTTCTTT
. TRBJ2-7 TRBV11-3 few CASSLVPSYEQYF TGTGCCAGCAGCTTAGTGCCCAGCTACGAGCAGTACTTC
. TRBJ2-3 TRBV7-3 . CASSLLPSLGQGQRDTQYF TGTGCCAGCAGCTTATTGCCCTCGCTCGGGCAGGGACAACGAGATACGCAGTATTTT
. TRBJ1-2 TRBV5-1 . CASSLVLSSYGYTF TGCGCCAGCAGCTTGGTGCTGTCGAGCTATGGCTACACCTTC
TRBD1 TRBJ2-5 TRBV7-7 . CASSNRGGTQETQYF TGTGCTAGCAGCAACAGGGGCGGAACCCAAGAGACCCAGTACTTC
TRBD2 TRBJ2-2 TRBV7-2 . CASSPRTSGRGGTGELFF TGTGCCAGCAGCCCCCGGACTAGCGGGAGAGGTGGCACCGGGGAGCTGTTTTTT
. TRBJ2-3 TRBV28 . CASSLSSGRQYF TGTGCCAGCAGTTTATCGAGCGGCCGTCAGTATTTT
TRBD2 TRBJ2-3 TRBV4-2 few CASSREGTSGGATDTQYF TGTGCCAGCAGCCGGGAGGGGACTAGCGGGGGGGCTACAGATACGCAGTATTTT
. TRBJ2-2 TRBV5-6 few CASSPPTGRTYTGELFF TGTGCCAGCAGTCCTCCTACAGGGCGGACTTACACCGGGGAGCTGTTTTTT
TRBD1 TRBJ1-2 TRBV7-2 . CASSEQDRISGYTF TGTGCCAGCAGCGAACAGGACAGGATAAGTGGCTACACCTTC
. TRBJ2-7 TRBV28 . CATARGGPYEQYF TGTGCCACCGCTCGAGGGGGTCCCTACGAGCAGTACTTC
TRBD1 TRBJ2-7 TRBV7-2 few CASSLSGQGIYEQYF TGTGCCAGCAGCTTATCTGGACAGGGGATCTACGAGCAGTACTTC
. TRBJ2-7 TRBV6-1 . CASSERGPSYEQYF TGTGCCAGCAGTGAGCGGGGACCATCCTACGAGCAGTACTTC
. TRBJ2-5 TRBV5-6 . CASSLRGYQETQYF TGTGCCAGCAGCTTGCGTGGGTACCAAGAGACCCAGTACTTC
. TRBJ1-4 TRBV4-2 . CASSQGGGAEKLFF TGTGCCAGCAGCCAAGGCGGGGGGGCTGAAAAACTGTTTTTT
TRBD1 TRBJ1-3 TRBV5-1 . CASSPGQGAVGNTIYF TGCGCCAGCAGCCCCGGACAGGGGGCAGTTGGAAACACCATATATTTT
TRBD1 TRBJ2-5 TRBV6-4 . CASSEQGVKTQYF TGTGCCAGCAGTGAGCAGGGGGTAAAGACCCAGTACTTC
. TRBJ2-4 TRBV7-9 . CASSFGLAKNIQYF TGTGCCAGCAGCTTTGGCCTAGCCAAAAACATTCAGTACTTC
. TRBJ1-2 TRBV7-8 . CASSLADGREGYGYTF TGTGCCAGCAGCTTAGCGGATGGTAGGGAGGGCTATGGCTACACCTTC
. TRBJ2-3 TRBV5-1 . CASSLAADVSSDTQYF TGCGCCAGCAGCTTGGCAGCGGACGTGTCATCAGATACGCAGTATTTT
. TRBJ2-7 TRBV9 few CASSVVSYEQYF TGTGCCAGCAGCGTAGTCTCCTACGAGCAGTACTTC
. TRBJ2-7 TRBV28 few CASSLSPVYEQYF TGTGCCAGCAGTTTGAGCCCGGTTTACGAGCAGTACTTC
. TRBJ1-1 TRBV2 . CASSDPSGFGDTEAFF TGTGCCAGCAGTGATCCATCAGGGTTCGGGGACACTGAAGCTTTCTTT
. TRBJ2-5 TRBV21-1 . CASSKSRAGQETQYF TGTGCCAGCAGCAAAAGCAGGGCTGGCCAAGAGACCCAGTACTTC
. TRBJ2-7 TRBV10-3 . CATGRGDSSYEQYF TGTGCCACCGGACGGGGAGACAGCTCCTACGAGCAGTACTTC
TRBD1 TRBJ2-7 TRBV30 . CASQGDSYEQYF TGTGCCTCGCAGGGGGACTCCTACGAGCAGTACTTC
TRBD1 TRBJ1-2 TRBV5-1 . CASSIQGAQGYTF TGCGCCAGCAGCATACAGGGGGCCCAGGGCTACACCTTC
TRBD2 TRBJ2-2 TRBV7-6 few CASSLGTSGNGELFF TGTGCCAGCAGCTTAGGGACTAGCGGGAACGGGGAGCTGTTTTTT
TRBD1 TRBJ2-7 TRBV6-5 few CASSYHGQGDEQYF TGTGCCAGCAGTTACCACGGACAGGGGGACGAGCAGTACTTC